This TCR beta chain was found in a study of CD8+ T cells in alopecia areata. Documented treatment: oral pan-JAK inhibitor, 5-10 mg twice daily. As part of sample collection, lesional scalp punch biopsies and peripheral blood were taken from alopecia areata patients. In regard to this clone: Its cognate antigen is unknown.

General study points: Under tofacitinib, fewer expanded CD8+ clones appeared among the top 100 scalp clones.

Isolated RNA was reverse transcribed into cDNA used as the sequencing template. Libraries were prepared by immunoSEQ multiplex PCR; TCRdb keeps only in-frame clonotypes and omits some of them. The sample yields roughly 100,000 clones, about 40% seen once. Per germline, CDR1 GTSNPN and CDR2 SVGIG (reference sequence). CDR3 length: 14 residues. V trimming: 4 bases; J trimming: 3 bases; junction bases outside the gene matches: 5. The sequencing here drew on CD8+ T cells sorted from blood, taken at week 24, from a patient treated with tofacitinib. This receptor was obtained from a human donor with alopecia areata. The chain carries TRBV30 and TRBJ2-1, with 8 bases identical to TRBD1. This CDR3 reads CAWKEQGDYNEQFF. The CDR3 DNA reads TGTGCCTGGAAGGAACAGGGGGACTACAATGAGCAGTTCTTC.